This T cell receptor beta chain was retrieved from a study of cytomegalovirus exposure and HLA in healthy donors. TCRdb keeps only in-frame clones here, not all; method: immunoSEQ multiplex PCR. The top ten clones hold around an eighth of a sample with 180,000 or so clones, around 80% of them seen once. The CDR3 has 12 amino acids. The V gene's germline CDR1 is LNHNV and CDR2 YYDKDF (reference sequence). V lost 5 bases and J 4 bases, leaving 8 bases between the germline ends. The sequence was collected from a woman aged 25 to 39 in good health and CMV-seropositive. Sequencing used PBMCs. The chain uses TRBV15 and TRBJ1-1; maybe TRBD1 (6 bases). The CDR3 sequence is CATSGDTTEAFF. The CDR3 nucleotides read TGTGCCACCAGCGGGGACACCACTGAAGCTTTCTTT.